The rows below give T cell receptor beta chains drawn from one sample of a study of TIL therapy for anti-PD-1-resistant metastatic lung cancer. Only in-frame clones appear in the TCRdb table, and some are missing; sequencing was by immunoSEQ multiplex PCR. The table shows around 45,000 clones, with roughly 70% occurring only once. This sample comprised tumor tissue, obtained at baseline. The receptors come from a person aged 25 to 85 with non-small cell lung cancer. The CDR3 runs from the conserved cysteine through the conserved F or W. D genes are given only for firm matches. Size is omitted from some rows. Given values are once, few, many or a class for expanded clones.

D gene: TRBD1; J gene: TRBJ1-1; clone size: .; V gene: TRBV4-2; CDR3 DNA: TGTGCCAGCAGCCCCGGACAGGGGGCGGGAATGAACACTGAAGCTTTCTTT; CDR3 protein: CASSPGQGAGMNTEAFF
D gene: .; J gene: TRBJ2-7; clone size: .; V gene: TRBV21-1; CDR3 DNA: TGTGCCAGCAGCTCCCGGGCGGGGGCGGAACCTCCCTACGAGCAGTACTTC; CDR3 protein: CASSSRAGAEPPYEQYF
D gene: .; J gene: TRBJ2-3; clone size: .; V gene: TRBV2; CDR3 DNA: TGTGCCAGCAATACGGACCCGGGTACGCAGTATTTT; CDR3 protein: CASNTDPGTQYF
D gene: TRBD1; J gene: TRBJ1-2; clone size: .; V gene: TRBV4-3; CDR3 DNA: TGCGCCAGCAGCCGATCATTCCAGGGGGCCAGCTATGGCTACACCTTC; CDR3 protein: CASSRSFQGASYGYTF
D gene: TRBD1; J gene: TRBJ2-7; clone size: .; V gene: TRBV19; CDR3 DNA: TGTGCCAGTAGTCGGACAGGGTCTGGCTACGAGCAGTACTTC; CDR3 protein: CASSRTGSGYEQYF
D gene: .; J gene: TRBJ1-4; clone size: .; V gene: TRBV7-9; CDR3 DNA: TGTGCCAGCAGCTTAGCTCTAACCTCCGCTAATGAAAAACTGTTTTTT; CDR3 protein: CASSLALTSANEKLFF
D gene: .; J gene: TRBJ1-2; clone size: .; V gene: TRBV9; CDR3 DNA: TGTGCCAGCAGCGTAGCTGGTCGGGTGGGCAACTATGGCTACACCTTC; CDR3 protein: CASSVAGRVGNYGYTF
D gene: TRBD2; J gene: TRBJ2-5; clone size: .; V gene: TRBV5-4; CDR3 DNA: TGTGCCAGCAGCTGGGCTAGCGGGGGGGAGACCCAGTACTTC; CDR3 protein: CASSWASGGETQYF
D gene: .; J gene: TRBJ2-6; clone size: .; V gene: TRBV18; CDR3 DNA: TGTGCCAGCTCACCGGGGGGGGCCTTAACCTCTGGGGCCAACGTCCTGACTTTC; CDR3 protein: CASSPGGALTSGANVLTF
D gene: TRBD2; J gene: TRBJ2-5; clone size: .; V gene: TRBV7-7; CDR3 DNA: TGTGCTAGCAGGTCACTAGCGGGGTTGGGGGAGACCCAGTACTTC; CDR3 protein: CASRSLAGLGETQYF
D gene: TRBD1; J gene: TRBJ1-3; clone size: once; V gene: TRBV11-2; CDR3 DNA: TGTGCCAGCAGATATACAGGGGCTGGAAACACCATATATTTT; CDR3 protein: CASRYTGAGNTIYF
D gene: TRBD1; J gene: TRBJ2-2; clone size: .; V gene: TRBV5-1; CDR3 DNA: TGCGCCAGCAGGAAGGCCGGGACAGGGGCCTACACCGGGGAGCTGTTTTTT; CDR3 protein: CASRKAGTGAYTGELFF
D gene: .; J gene: TRBJ2-2; clone size: once; V gene: TRBV7-6; CDR3 DNA: TGTGCCAGCAGCCTAAGGTGGGGCACCGGGGAGCTGTTTTTT; CDR3 protein: CASSLRWGTGELFF
D gene: TRBD1; J gene: TRBJ1-4; clone size: .; V gene: TRBV15; CDR3 DNA: TGTGCCACCAGCAGAGATCCAGGGGACAGGGGGAGGAATGAAAAACTGTTTTTT; CDR3 protein: CATSRDPGDRGRNEKLFF
D gene: TRBD1; J gene: TRBJ2-7; clone size: .; V gene: TRBV30; CDR3 DNA: TGTGCCCATTCAGGGGGCGCCTACGAGCAGTACTTC; CDR3 protein: CAHSGGAYEQYF
D gene: .; J gene: TRBJ1-3; clone size: .; V gene: TRBV18; CDR3 DNA: TGTGCCAGCTCATTATCCGGGACGAGCTCTGGAAACACCATATATTTT; CDR3 protein: CASSLSGTSSGNTIYF
D gene: .; J gene: TRBJ1-2; clone size: .; V gene: TRBV6-5; CDR3 DNA: TGTGCCAGCAGTTCATCCCTCCAGAACTATGGCTACACCTTC; CDR3 protein: CASSSSLQNYGYTF
D gene: .; J gene: TRBJ1-5; clone size: once; V gene: TRBV6-6; CDR3 DNA: TGTGCCAGCAGTTACATGGGCGCTAGCAATCAGCCCCAGCATTTT; CDR3 protein: CASSYMGASNQPQHF
D gene: .; J gene: TRBJ2-6; clone size: .; V gene: TRBV6-4; CDR3 DNA: TGTGCCAGCAGCCTAGGATCTGGGGCCAACGTCCTGACTTTC; CDR3 protein: CASSLGSGANVLTF
D gene: TRBD2; J gene: TRBJ2-3; clone size: .; V gene: TRBV2; CDR3 DNA: TGTGCCAGCAGTGAAGCGCAAGCGGCGGGAGCTACGCAGTATTTT; CDR3 protein: CASSEAQAAGATQYF
D gene: .; J gene: TRBJ1-2; clone size: .; V gene: TRBV9; CDR3 DNA: TGTGCCAGCAGCGTAGCTACATATGGGGGTTTCAACTATGGCTACACCTTC; CDR3 protein: CASSVATYGGFNYGYTF
D gene: .; J gene: TRBJ1-5; clone size: .; V gene: TRBV28; CDR3 DNA: TGTGCCAGCAGTCCAGCCCTATTTAATCAGCCCCAGCATTTT; CDR3 protein: CASSPALFNQPQHF
D gene: TRBD2; J gene: TRBJ2-7; clone size: .; V gene: TRBV5-1; CDR3 DNA: TGCGCCAGCAAGAAGCGGGAGGGCCAATATGAGCAGTACTTC; CDR3 protein: CASKKREGQYEQYF
D gene: TRBD1; J gene: TRBJ2-3; clone size: .; V gene: TRBV11-3; CDR3 DNA: TGTGCCAGCAGCTTAGGCGGACAGGCGGCAGATACGCAGTATTTT; CDR3 protein: CASSLGGQAADTQYF
D gene: .; J gene: TRBJ1-4; clone size: few; V gene: TRBV9; CDR3 DNA: TGTGCCAGCAGCGTAGGGTTAACAGGGACGTCCACAACTAATGAAAAACTGTTTTTT; CDR3 protein: CASSVGLTGTSTTNEKLFF
D gene: .; J gene: TRBJ1-1; clone size: .; V gene: TRBV19; CDR3 DNA: TGTGCCAGTAGTATAGTAGGAGGGAACACTGAAGCTTTCTTT; CDR3 protein: CASSIVGGNTEAFF
D gene: TRBD1; J gene: TRBJ1-6; clone size: .; V gene: TRBV5-1; CDR3 DNA: TGCGCCAGCAGCAGAGAAGTCGACAGGGGTCCAAATAGCTCACCCCTCCACTTT; CDR3 protein: CASSREVDRGPNSSPLHF
D gene: TRBD1; J gene: TRBJ2-7; clone size: few; V gene: TRBV2; CDR3 DNA: TGTGCCAGCAGCGTCTTGGACAGGGAGCGCGAGCAGTACTTC; CDR3 protein: CASSVLDREREQYF
D gene: .; J gene: TRBJ2-7; clone size: .; V gene: TRBV7-2; CDR3 DNA: TGTGCCAGCAGCCTGAGAGGGACTCCCCTCGAGCAGTACTTC; CDR3 protein: CASSLRGTPLEQYF
D gene: TRBD1; J gene: TRBJ1-1; clone size: few; V gene: TRBV27; CDR3 DNA: TGTGCCAGCAAGGGGACAGCGGACACTGAAGCTTTCTTT; CDR3 protein: CASKGTADTEAFF
D gene: .; J gene: TRBJ2-7; clone size: .; V gene: TRBV6-1; CDR3 DNA: TGTGCCAGCACGTCCATCTACGAGCAGTACTTC; CDR3 protein: CASTSIYEQYF
D gene: TRBD2; J gene: TRBJ2-1; clone size: .; V gene: TRBV6-1; CDR3 DNA: TGTGCCAGCAGTGAAGCGCCGGCTAGCGGGACCTTATACAATGAGCAGTTCTTC; CDR3 protein: CASSEAPASGTLYNEQFF
D gene: .; J gene: TRBJ2-5; clone size: .; V gene: TRBV19; CDR3 DNA: TGTGCCAGTAGTATCGGGGGAAAAGAGACCCAGTACTTC; CDR3 protein: CASSIGGKETQYF
D gene: .; J gene: TRBJ2-1; clone size: .; V gene: TRBV7-3; CDR3 DNA: TGTGCCAGCAGCTTAAGTCCCGCGAAGGGCAATGAGCAGTTCTTC; CDR3 protein: CASSLSPAKGNEQFF
D gene: TRBD2; J gene: TRBJ2-7; clone size: once; V gene: TRBV2; CDR3 DNA: TGTGCCAGCAGTGATAATCTCGGGCTAGCGGGAGGCTGGGCCTACGAGCAGTACTTC; CDR3 protein: CASSDNLGLAGGWAYEQYF
D gene: .; J gene: TRBJ1-2; clone size: .; V gene: TRBV4-2; CDR3 DNA: TGTGCCAGCAGCCAAGTGAGTGGTGAGGACTATGGCTACACCTTC; CDR3 protein: CASSQVSGEDYGYTF
D gene: .; J gene: TRBJ2-2; clone size: .; V gene: TRBV6-1; CDR3 DNA: TGTGCCAGTCTTGGGGACTCCAACACCGGGGAGCTGTTTTTT; CDR3 protein: CASLGDSNTGELFF
D gene: .; J gene: TRBJ2-5; clone size: .; V gene: TRBV7-2; CDR3 DNA: TGTGCCAGCAGCCCCCTGGGTAGGCAAGAGACCCAGTACTTC; CDR3 protein: CASSPLGRQETQYF
D gene: TRBD2; J gene: TRBJ2-1; clone size: .; V gene: TRBV4-3; CDR3 DNA: TGCGCCAGCAGCCAATACAGCGGGAGGTCTGATGAGCAGTTCTTC; CDR3 protein: CASSQYSGRSDEQFF
D gene: .; J gene: TRBJ2-7; clone size: .; V gene: TRBV28; CDR3 DNA: .; CDR3 protein: CASSFLAGLDPGLAGGPAYF
D gene: TRBD1; J gene: TRBJ1-2; clone size: few; V gene: TRBV19; CDR3 DNA: TGTGCCAGTAGTATCTCCCGGACAGGGATCCTCCATGGCTACACCTTC; CDR3 protein: CASSISRTGILHGYTF
D gene: .; J gene: TRBJ1-3; clone size: .; V gene: TRBV7-2; CDR3 DNA: TGTGCCAGCAGCTTAGGAGACGCCCACTCTGGAAACACCATATATTTT; CDR3 protein: CASSLGDAHSGNTIYF
D gene: .; J gene: TRBJ2-3; clone size: .; V gene: TRBV29-1; CDR3 DNA: TGCAGCGTTGTAGCGGAACGGGGCACAGATACGCAGTATTTT; CDR3 protein: CSVVAERGTDTQYF
D gene: TRBD2; J gene: TRBJ2-5; clone size: .; V gene: TRBV5-6; CDR3 DNA: TGTGCCAGCAGCTTTCGTACTAGCGGGACTCGGGAGACCCAGTACTTC; CDR3 protein: CASSFRTSGTRETQYF
D gene: TRBD1; J gene: TRBJ1-2; clone size: .; V gene: TRBV7-9; CDR3 DNA: TGTGCCAGCAGCTCCACCGGGACAGGGGGCGGCTACACCTTC; CDR3 protein: CASSSTGTGGGYTF
D gene: .; J gene: TRBJ1-1; clone size: few; V gene: TRBV7-2; CDR3 DNA: TGTGCCAGCAGCTTACGGCAGGGTGGCACTGAAGCTTTCTTT; CDR3 protein: CASSLRQGGTEAFF
D gene: .; J gene: TRBJ2-7; clone size: .; V gene: TRBV21-1; CDR3 DNA: TGTGCCAGCAGCAAAGCTCGAGGGACTAATAAGGTCCCACGAAGCTACGAGCAGTACTTC; CDR3 protein: CASSKARGTNKVPRSYEQYF
D gene: .; J gene: TRBJ1-1; clone size: .; V gene: TRBV27; CDR3 DNA: TGTGCCAGCAGTTTTAGAGGTAGAGCTGAAGCTTTCTTT; CDR3 protein: CASSFRGRAEAFF